This T cell receptor (beta chain) appears in the sequencing data of a study of cytomegalovirus exposure and HLA in healthy donors (dated 2017 in TCRdb). Study-wide context: According to an earlier analysis of around 600 of the donors, about 180 million T cells yielded 120 million or so unique TCR beta sequences and around 280 Gb of sequence data. Along with the approximately 700-subject first cohort, a separate validation cohort of more than 90 different subjects was used. Alongside the repertoire data, information on donor age, sex, ethnicity and CMV serostatus was compiled. The study was designed to test whether signatures of past pathogen exposure could be identified by cataloging public T cell receptors. A later genetic analysis used genome-wide SNP genotypes for about 60% of the roughly 670 donors, treating that subset as a discovery cohort. An early release covering over 500 HLA-typed donors comprised approximately 290 gigabases of sequencing data and 85 million or so unique TCR sequences. Of the approximately 400 genotyped donors, 65% to 90% fell in the genetic ancestry cluster associated with self-reported Caucasian donors. The T cell repertoires of 700 or so subjects were profiled by immunosequencing and related to cytomegalovirus serostatus. Among roughly 400 genotyped donors of the cohort, an average of roughly 230,000 unique TCR beta nucleotide sequences was sequenced per donor, of which about 18% were non-productive. HLA typing covered class I and class II loci at four-digit resolution. The number of donors typed differed by locus, with 629-630 for A, B, C, DRB1 and DQB1, 522 for DQA1, about 610 for DPA1, and 472 for DPB1. Every discovery cohort repertoire had been produced on one sequencing platform. An earlier analysis of 500 to 750 of the donors applied high-throughput TCR beta sequencing to assess whether each TCR beta V gene segment acted as functional or pseudogenic. A later analysis re-examined previously published TCR beta repertoires from over 500 donors and added high-resolution HLA genotyping to investigate patterns of TCR occurrence. The study combined high-throughput TCR immunosequencing, statistical association of individual TCRs with disease status, and machine learning to predict cytomegalovirus infection status. In the later analysis, no new phenotypic data were used to find candidate immune exposures; instead, reliance was placed on TCR beta sequences and their occurrence across donors. About 5 DR-DQ haplotypes were handled as single units for association and clustering, since linkage in the cohort was strong.

The germline V gene encodes CDR1 SNHLY and CDR2 FYNNEI. A distance of 8 bases separates the germline ends of V and J, which lose 6 bases and 0 bases respectively. Including the terminal cysteine and phenylalanine, the CDR3 comprises 14 residues. The entry retains the CDR3 DNA only, 42 bases that are in frame from base 1. The research as a whole found: Because the 87-base-pair reads could not distinguish some IMGT-functional V segments, including TRBV6-2 and TRBV6-3, those segments were excluded. Cytomegalovirus status was reported to be diagnosed by the classifier with high specificity and sensitivity in both the original and validation cohorts. Because counts were too low, about 15 rarely observed V segments, including chromosome 9 orphons, were left out of the earlier analysis of several hundred of the donors. Three of the identified cytomegalovirus-associated TCR beta chains were confirmed in vitro to be specific for cytomegalovirus antigens. The authors suggested that the approach could potentially be generalized to other disease states and immunological phenotypes. HLA typing was unavailable for some donors at each locus, so association tests used only the typed subset. In a later analysis, TCR association rates were found to vary across HLA loci, with the most associated TCRs seen for DRB1 alleles and the fewest for HLA-C alleles. A further reported finding was that TCR beta sequences accurately predicted the HLA-A and HLA-B alleles for most subjects in the first cohort. A later analysis found that HLA-associated TCR beta chains were more clonally expanded and had lower generation probabilities than equally common non-associated chains. A cluster of highly shared sequence variants was judged likely to be a technical artifact of the sequencing pipeline. A later analysis associated about 17,000 TCR beta sequences with specific HLA alleles at a false discovery rate of 0.05. Presence/absence analyses assumed roughly uniform sequencing depth across donors, an assumption that may not hold. Correlated functional status among segregating V segments might reflect linkage disequilibrium, but an unknown experimental factor could not be ruled out. The cohort was sequenced for TCR beta chains only, and without alpha or paired-chain data the features that could be detected were limited. Broadly in line with IMGT annotations, most TCR beta V segments showed up in productive rearrangements about 90% or about 30% of the time in an earlier analysis of 450 to 600 of the donors. When HLA alleles, especially DR and DQ, strongly co-occurred, attributing TCR associations to individual alleles was difficult. Several of the top co-occurrence clusters appeared to be linked to parvovirus B19, influenza, CMV and Epstein-Barr virus, according to a later analysis. In the study, some 160 TCR beta chains were listed as associated with cytomegalovirus. A later analysis found that most CMV-associated TCR beta chains appeared HLA-restricted, with HLA associations seemingly driven largely by CMV exposure. V-gene and J-gene trimming of TCR beta chains was associated with a missense DCLRE1C variant in a later genetic analysis, and the association was replicated in an independent cohort. Most TCR sequences were seen in very few donors, while some public TCRs were found in many individuals. For the cohort, immune exposure information was limited to CMV serostatus. According to a later genetic analysis, donors in an Asian-associated ancestry cluster had fewer N-insertions in productive TCRs than the roughly 700-donor mean.

Worth noting for this clone: The clone's antigen remains unknown. The input lacks base qualities; no much larger clone sits a single base away.

The cohort comprised approximately 700 healthy bone marrow donors. All cohort members were sampled while nominally healthy, although unrecorded immune exposures were likely present. The donor tested CMV seronegative, placing the donor among the 350 or so seronegative members of the cohort. Each donor provided a peripheral blood sample, and peripheral blood mononuclear cells were used for TCR beta sequencing. Genomic DNA was extracted from the blood cell samples with the Qiagen DNeasy Blood Extraction Kit. The library was generated by the immunoSEQ multiplex PCR assay. For the multiplex PCR, a mixture combining 60 forward primers for TCR Vbeta segments and 13 reverse primers for TCR Jbeta segments was used. The CDR3 region of rearranged TCR beta genes was amplified from genomic DNA by a multiplex PCR assay. The Illumina HiSeq System was used to sequence the amplified TCR beta libraries as 87-base-pair reads. The authors' analysis ran thus. A later analysis counted approximately 74 million unique TCR beta chains across the 650 to 700 repertoires, and some 11 million of these chains were shared by at least two donors. A nearest-neighbor algorithm error-corrected the raw reads and collapsed the reads into unique sequences, merging closely related sequences to remove PCR and sequencing errors. V, D and J gene segments were assigned by aligning CDR3 sequences to IMGT reference sequences. For a sequence to be retained, a match of at least six nucleotides to both a V gene segment and a J gene segment was required. Rearrangements were called productive when the CDR3 lacked stop codons and stayed in frame with V and J; all others were non-productive. Following IMGT convention, CDR3 was defined as the stretch from the second conserved V-encoded cysteine up to the conserved J-encoded phenylalanine. In an earlier analysis of more than 550 of the donors, sequences lacking an unambiguous match to a single V gene segment were excluded. In an earlier analysis of about 590 of the donors, a V segment was called functional when productive rearrangements were above 56.7%, and segregating when the standard deviation between donors exceeded 5%. To diagnose cytomegalovirus status from the catalog of TCR beta chain sequences, a statistical classification framework was built. A later analysis assigned V and J genes by comparing TCR nucleotide sequences with IMGT/GENE-DB human TR gene sequences. The TCRdist pipeline was used in a later analysis to assign CDR3 sequences and most-parsimonious VDJ recombination scenarios. In a later analysis, each TCR beta chain was defined by its CDR3 amino acid sequence together with its V-gene family, and reads lacking a unique V-gene family were excluded. As a way to deal with suspected cross-contamination and a sequencing artifact, a later analysis dropped 592 nucleotide sequences that were highly shared and had low generation probability. In a later analysis, a clonal expansion index was calculated for each public chain from normalized within-repertoire ranks of inferred template counts. Generation probabilities in a later analysis came from a VDJ recombination model fitted to out-of-frame rearrangements, and those results were checked against IGoR. In a later analysis, TCR-TCR, TCR-HLA and TCR-CMV co-occurrence was scored with hypergeometric tests, and a repertoire-size bias correction was applied to TCR pairs. In a later analysis, false discovery rates were estimated by permuting HLA or CMV assignments 20 times. In a later analysis, co-occurring TCRs were grouped using DBSCAN, and TCRdist sequence similarity was added for clustering within HLA-allele-positive subsets. For co-occurrence clustering, repertoires with fewer than 30,000 or more than 120,000 public chains were excluded, along with four to six repertoires with anomalous nucleotide sharing. In its TCRdb copy, this immuneACCESS table keeps in-frame sequences only and misses some clones. Where compared with another copy, unresolved V genes explain less than half of these, and the others have no known cause. The DNA gave D and trimming, while V, J and clone size come from that table. The sample table records roughly 93,000 clones; approximately 79% of these occur just once. Around 2% of the sample is held by the ten biggest clonotypes.

The sample consisted of PBMCs. In this chain, TRBV2 is recombined with TRBJ1-4, with no reliable assignment of the D segment. The TCR sequence derives from a male donor in good health and CMV-seronegative. In nucleotide form, the sequence is TGTGCCAGCAGGAGGACTGCAACTAATGAAAAACTGTTTTTT. This codes for CASRRTATNEKLFF.